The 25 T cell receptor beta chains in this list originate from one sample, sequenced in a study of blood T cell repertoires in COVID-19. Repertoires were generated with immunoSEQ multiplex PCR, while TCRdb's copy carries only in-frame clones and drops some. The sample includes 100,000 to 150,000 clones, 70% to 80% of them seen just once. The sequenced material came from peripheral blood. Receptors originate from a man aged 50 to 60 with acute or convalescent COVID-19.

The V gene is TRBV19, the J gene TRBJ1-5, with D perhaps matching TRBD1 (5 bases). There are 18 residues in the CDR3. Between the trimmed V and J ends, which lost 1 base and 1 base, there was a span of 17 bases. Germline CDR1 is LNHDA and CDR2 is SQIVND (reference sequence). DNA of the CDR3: TGTGCCAGTAGTATAGTCGACAGCGGGGTCCGGAGCAATCAGCCCCAGCATTTT. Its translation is CASSIVDSGVRSNQPQHF.

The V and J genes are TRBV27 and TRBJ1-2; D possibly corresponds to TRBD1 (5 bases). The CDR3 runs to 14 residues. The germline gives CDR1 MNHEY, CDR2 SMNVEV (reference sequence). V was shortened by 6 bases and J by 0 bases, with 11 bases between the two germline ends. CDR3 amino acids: CASRSGLANYGYTF. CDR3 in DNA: TGTGCCAGCAGGTCAGGGCTAGCTAACTATGGCTACACCTTC.

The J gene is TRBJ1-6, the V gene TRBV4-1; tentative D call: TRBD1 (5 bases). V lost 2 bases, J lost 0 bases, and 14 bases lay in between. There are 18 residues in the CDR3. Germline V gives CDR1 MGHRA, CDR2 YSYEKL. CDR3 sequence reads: CASSQPDSLSSYNSPLHF. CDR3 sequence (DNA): TGCGCCAGCAGCCAACCTGACAGTTTAAGCTCCTATAATTCACCCCTCCACTTT.

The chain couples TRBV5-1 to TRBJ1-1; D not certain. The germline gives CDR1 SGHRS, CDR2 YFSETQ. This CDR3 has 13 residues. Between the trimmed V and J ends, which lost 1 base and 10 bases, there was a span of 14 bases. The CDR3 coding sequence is TGCGCCAGCAGCTTGTCGAGGCAGGACTCAGCTTTCTTT. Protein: CASSLSRQDSAFF. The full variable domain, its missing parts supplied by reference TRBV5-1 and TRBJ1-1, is KAGVTQTPRYLIKTRGQQVTLSCSPISGHRSVSWYQQTPGQGLQFLFEYFSETQRNKGNFPGRFSGRQFSNSRSEMNVSTLELGDSALYLCASSLSRQDSAFFGQGTRLTVV.

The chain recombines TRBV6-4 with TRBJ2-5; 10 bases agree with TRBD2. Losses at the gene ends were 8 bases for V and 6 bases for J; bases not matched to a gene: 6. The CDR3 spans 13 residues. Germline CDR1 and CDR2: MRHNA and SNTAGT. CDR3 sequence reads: CASCSGLAKTQYF. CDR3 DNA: TGTGCCAGCTGCTCGGGACTAGCGAAGACCCAGTACTTC.

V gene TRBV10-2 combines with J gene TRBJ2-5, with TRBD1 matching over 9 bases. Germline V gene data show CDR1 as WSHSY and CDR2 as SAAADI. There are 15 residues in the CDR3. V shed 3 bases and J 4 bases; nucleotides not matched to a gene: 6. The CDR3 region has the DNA TGCGCCAGCAGTGACCCCGACAGGGGGGGAGAGACCCAGTACTTC. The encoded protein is CASSDPDRGGETQYF.

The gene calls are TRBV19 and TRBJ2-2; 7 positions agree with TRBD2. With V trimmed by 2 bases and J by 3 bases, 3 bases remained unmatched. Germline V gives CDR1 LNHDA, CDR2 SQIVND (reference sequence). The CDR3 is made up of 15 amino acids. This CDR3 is CASSIRGRDTGELFF. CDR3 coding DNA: TGTGCCAGTAGTATACGCGGGAGAGACACCGGGGAGCTGTTTTTT.

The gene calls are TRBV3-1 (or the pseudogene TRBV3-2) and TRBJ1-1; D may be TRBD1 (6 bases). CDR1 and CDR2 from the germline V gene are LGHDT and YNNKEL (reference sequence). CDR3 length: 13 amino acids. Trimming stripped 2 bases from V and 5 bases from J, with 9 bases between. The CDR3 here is CASSQNRETEAFF. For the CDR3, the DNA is TGTGCCAGCAGCCAAAACAGGGAAACTGAAGCTTTCTTT.

The CDR3 DNA sequence: TGCAGCGTTGTGTGGCTTTCCTACGAGCAGTACTTC. This gives the protein CSVVWLSYEQYF. This chain links TRBV29-1 with TRBJ2-7; no clear D gene. Germline assignment: CDR1 SQVTM and CDR2 ANQGSEA. The CDR3 is 12 amino acids. V lost 4 bases, J lost 1 base, and 8 bases lay in between.

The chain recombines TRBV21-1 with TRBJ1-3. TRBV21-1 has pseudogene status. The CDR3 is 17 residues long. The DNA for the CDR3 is TGTGCCAGCAGCACGAACTCGAGGGAGATCTCTGGAAACACCATATATTTT. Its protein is CASSTNSREISGNTIYF.

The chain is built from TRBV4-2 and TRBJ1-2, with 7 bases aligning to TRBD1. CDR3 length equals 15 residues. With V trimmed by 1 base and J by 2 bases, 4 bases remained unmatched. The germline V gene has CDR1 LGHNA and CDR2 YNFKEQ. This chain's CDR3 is CASSQAPTGNYGYTF. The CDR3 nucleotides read TGTGCCAGCAGCCAAGCCCCGACAGGGAACTATGGCTACACCTTC.

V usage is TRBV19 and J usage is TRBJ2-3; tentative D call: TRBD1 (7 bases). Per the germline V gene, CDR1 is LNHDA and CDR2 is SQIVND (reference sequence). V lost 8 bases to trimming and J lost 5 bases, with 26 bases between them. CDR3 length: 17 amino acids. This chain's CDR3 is CASARGRLYPSEDTQYF. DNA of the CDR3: TGTGCCAGTGCAAGGGGGCGCCTATATCCTAGCGAAGATACGCAGTATTTT. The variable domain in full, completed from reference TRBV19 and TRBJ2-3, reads DGGITQSPKYLFRKEGQNVTLSCEQNLNHDAMYWYRQDPGQGLRLIYYSQIVNDFQKGDIAEGYSVSREKKESFPLTVTSAQKNPTAFYLCASARGRLYPSEDTQYFGPGTRLTVL.

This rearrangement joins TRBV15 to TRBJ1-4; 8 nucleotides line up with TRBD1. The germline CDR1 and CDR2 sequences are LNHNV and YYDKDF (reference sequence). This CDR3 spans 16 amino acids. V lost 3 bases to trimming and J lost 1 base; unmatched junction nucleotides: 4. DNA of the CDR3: TGTGCCACCAGCAGGCTTGGACAGGGAACTAATGAAAAACTGTTTTTT. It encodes CATSRLGQGTNEKLFF.

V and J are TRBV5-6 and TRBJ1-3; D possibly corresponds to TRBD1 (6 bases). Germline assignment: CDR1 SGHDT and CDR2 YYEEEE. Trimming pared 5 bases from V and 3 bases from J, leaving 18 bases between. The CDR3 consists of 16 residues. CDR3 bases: TGTGCCAGCAGTCGAATCGCGGGGGCTAGTGGAAACACCATATATTTT. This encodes CASSRIAGASGNTIYF.

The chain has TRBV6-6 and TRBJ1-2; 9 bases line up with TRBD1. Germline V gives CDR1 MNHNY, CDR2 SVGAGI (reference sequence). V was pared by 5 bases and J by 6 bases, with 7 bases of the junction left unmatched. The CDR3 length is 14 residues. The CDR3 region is CASSTGTGLNGYTF. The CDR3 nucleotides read TGTGCCAGCAGTACCGGGACAGGGTTGAATGGCTACACCTTC.

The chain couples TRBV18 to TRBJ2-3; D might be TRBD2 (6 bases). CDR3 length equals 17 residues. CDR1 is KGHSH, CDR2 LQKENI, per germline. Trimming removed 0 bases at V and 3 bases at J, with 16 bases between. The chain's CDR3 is CASSPPASTGETDTQYF. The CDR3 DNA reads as TGTGCCAGCTCACCACCGGCGTCTACGGGGGAAACAGATACGCAGTATTTT.

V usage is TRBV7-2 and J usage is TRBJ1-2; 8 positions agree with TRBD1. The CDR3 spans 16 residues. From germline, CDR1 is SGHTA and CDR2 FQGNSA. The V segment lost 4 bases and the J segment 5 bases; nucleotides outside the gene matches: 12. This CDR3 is CASSSFSRTGTYGYTF. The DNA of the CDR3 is TGTGCCAGCAGCTCCTTCTCCAGGACAGGGACGTATGGCTACACCTTC.

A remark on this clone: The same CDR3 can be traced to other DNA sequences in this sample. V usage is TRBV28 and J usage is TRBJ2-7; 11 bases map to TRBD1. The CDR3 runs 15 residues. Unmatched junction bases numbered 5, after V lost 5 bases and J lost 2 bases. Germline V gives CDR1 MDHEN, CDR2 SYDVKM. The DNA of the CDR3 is TGTGCCAGCAGTGGACCGGGACAGGGGGCCTACGAGCAGTACTTC. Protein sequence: CASSGPGQGAYEQYF.

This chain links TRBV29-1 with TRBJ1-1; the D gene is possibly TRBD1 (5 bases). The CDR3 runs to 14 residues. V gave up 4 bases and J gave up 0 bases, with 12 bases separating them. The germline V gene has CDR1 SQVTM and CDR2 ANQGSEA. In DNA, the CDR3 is TGCAGCGTTGTGGGACTTCAGATGAACACTGAAGCTTTCTTT. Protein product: CSVVGLQMNTEAFF.

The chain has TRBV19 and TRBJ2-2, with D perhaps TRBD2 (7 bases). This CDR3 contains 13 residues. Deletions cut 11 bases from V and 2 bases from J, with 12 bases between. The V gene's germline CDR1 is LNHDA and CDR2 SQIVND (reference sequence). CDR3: CARWGGNTGELFF. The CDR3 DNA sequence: TGTGCCCGTTGGGGGGGCAACACCGGGGAGCTGTTTTTT.

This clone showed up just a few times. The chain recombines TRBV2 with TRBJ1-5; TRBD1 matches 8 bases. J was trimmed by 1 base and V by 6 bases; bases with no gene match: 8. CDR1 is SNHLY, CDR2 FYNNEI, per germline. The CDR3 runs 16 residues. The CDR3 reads CASRYDTGGSNQPQHF. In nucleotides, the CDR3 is TGTGCCAGCAGATATGATACAGGGGGAAGCAATCAGCCCCAGCATTTT.

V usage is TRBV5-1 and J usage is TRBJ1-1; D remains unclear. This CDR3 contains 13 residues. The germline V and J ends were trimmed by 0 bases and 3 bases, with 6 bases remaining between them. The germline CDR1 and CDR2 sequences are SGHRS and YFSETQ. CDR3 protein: CASSLALYTEAFF. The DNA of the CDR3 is TGCGCCAGCAGCTTGGCACTCTACACTGAAGCTTTCTTT.

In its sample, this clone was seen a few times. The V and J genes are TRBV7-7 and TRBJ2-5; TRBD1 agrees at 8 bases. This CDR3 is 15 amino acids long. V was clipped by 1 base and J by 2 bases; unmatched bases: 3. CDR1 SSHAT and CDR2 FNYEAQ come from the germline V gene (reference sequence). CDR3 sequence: CASSLDRQGQETQYF. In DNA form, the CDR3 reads TGTGCCAGCAGCTTAGACAGACAGGGGCAAGAGACCCAGTACTTC.

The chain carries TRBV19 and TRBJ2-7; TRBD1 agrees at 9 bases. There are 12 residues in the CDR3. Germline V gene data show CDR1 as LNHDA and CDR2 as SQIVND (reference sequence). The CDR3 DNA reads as TGTGCTACCGGGACAGGGTCCAACGAGCAGTACTTC. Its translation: CATGTGSNEQYF.

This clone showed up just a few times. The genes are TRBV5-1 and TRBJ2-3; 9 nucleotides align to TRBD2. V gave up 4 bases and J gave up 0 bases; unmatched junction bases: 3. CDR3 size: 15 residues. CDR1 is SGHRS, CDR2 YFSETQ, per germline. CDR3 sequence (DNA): TGCGCCAGCAGCAGGAGCGGGGGGAGCACAGATACGCAGTATTTT. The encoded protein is CASSRSGGSTDTQYF.